A single sample gave rise to the 30 T cell receptor beta chains below, sequenced in a study of OX40 agonist ivuxolimab in advanced cancers. Produced via immunoSEQ multiplex PCR; TCRdb's table is partial and in-frame only. The sample carries 69,000 or so clones, 85% to 90% recorded once. The material was CD4+ or CD8+ T cells sorted from blood, obtained in a trial of the OX40 agonist ivuxolimab. These receptors were collected from an adult with an advanced solid tumor such as melanoma, head and neck, liver or kidney cancer.

The CDR3 sequence: CASSLGGASGEGEQFF. Here the CDR3 DNA reads TGTGCCAGCAGCTTAGGGGGGGCGTCGGGAGAAGGAGAGCAGTTCTTC. The rearrangement links TRBV7-9 to TRBJ2-1, with D perhaps TRBD1 or TRBD2 (6 bases each). Germline V gene lookup returns CDR1 SEHNR and CDR2 FQNEAQ (reference sequence). The CDR3 consists of 16 residues. With 1 base removed from V and 10 bases from J, the gap between germline ends came to 20 bases. Full variable domain (missing parts from reference TRBV7-9 and TRBJ2-1): DTGVSQNPRHKITKRGQNVTFRCDPISEHNRLYWYRQTLGQGPEFLTYFQNEAQLEKSRLLSDRFSAERPKGSFSTLEIQRTEQGDSAMYLCASSLGGASGEGEQFFGPGTRLTVL.

The rearrangement joins TRBV28 to TRBJ2-5, with 7 bases identical to TRBD1. Germline V gene sequence: CDR1 MDHEN, CDR2 SYDVKM. The CDR3 extends over 13 amino acids. J gave up 4 bases and V 7 bases, and 6 bases lay outside the gene matches. In DNA, the CDR3 is TGTGCCAGCATGCGCCGGGACAGAGAGACCCAGTACTTC. It translates to CASMRRDRETQYF.

V and J are TRBV5-5 and TRBJ1-2; tentatively, D is TRBD1 (6 bases). Trimming pared 3 bases from V and 2 bases from J, leaving 11 bases between. CDR3 length equals 14 residues. Germline CDR1 SGHKS, CDR2 YYEKEE (reference sequence). The CDR3 bases are TGTGCCAGCAGCTCCACTGGACAGAACTATGGCTACACCTTC. Protein sequence: CASSSTGQNYGYTF.

The V gene is TRBV11-1, the J gene TRBJ1-1; 7 nucleotides align to TRBD1. The CDR3 length is 14 residues. CDR1 and CDR2 from the germline V gene are SGHAT and FQDESV (reference sequence). V shed 5 bases, J shed 3 bases, and the junction held 6 bases outside the gene matches. The CDR3 DNA follows: TGTGCCAGCAGCACACGACAGGGCTACACTGAAGCTTTCTTT. It yields the protein CASSTRQGYTEAFF.

The chain links TRBV9 to TRBJ1-2, with D unresolved. CDR3 length: 14 amino acids. V lost 0 bases and J 0 bases, leaving 6 bases between the germline ends. CDR1 is SGDLS, CDR2 YYNGEE, per germline. The CDR3 DNA is TGTGCCAGCAGCGTAGACAGAGCTAACTATGGCTACACCTTC. This gives the protein CASSVDRANYGYTF.

The chain uses TRBV15 and TRBJ2-4; D gene uncertain. Trimming shortened V by 0 bases and J by 7 bases, and 13 bases separated the two germline ends. This CDR3 contains 15 residues. Germline V gives CDR1 LNHNV, CDR2 YYDKDF (reference sequence). The CDR3 coding sequence is TGTGCCACCAGCAGAGAGGCGGCCCTCGGGAACATTCAGTACTTC. As protein: CATSREAALGNIQYF.

Concerning this clone: The limits of the CDR3 on the DNA are not certain, so only TCRdb's listed CDR3 is given. The genes are TRBV28 and TRBJ2-3; TRBD2 is the table's D call and was not checked against the DNA. Germline V gene data show CDR1 as MDHEN and CDR2 as SYDVKM. The CDR3 has 14 residues if both end residues are counted. CDR3 sequence: CASSTSGGTDTQYF.

The chain joins TRBV2 to TRBJ1-2, with D unclear. Germline loops: CDR1 SNHLY, CDR2 FYNNEI. V lost 2 bases and J lost 3, with 7 bases in between. CDR3 size: 13 residues. CDR3 loop: CASSERPDYGYTF. The CDR3 bases are TGTGCCAGCAGTGAAAGGCCGGACTATGGCTACACCTTC.

The sample holds one count of this clone. CDR3 coding DNA: TGTGCCAGTAGCGCGGGACAGGGTAATGAAAAACTGTTTTTT. Residues: CASSAGQGNEKLFF. The chain couples TRBV19 to TRBJ1-4; 9 nucleotides line up with TRBD1. This CDR3 is 14 amino acids long. V was clipped by 6 bases and J by 4 bases; unmatched bases: 3. CDR1 is LNHDA, CDR2 SQIVND, per germline (reference sequence).

This chain uses TRBV25-1 with TRBJ1-4; D unresolved. The CDR3 is 18 residues long. The germline V and J ends were trimmed by 1 base and 0 bases, with 15 bases remaining between them. The germline CDR1 and CDR2 sequences are MGHDK and SYGVNS. Here the CDR3 DNA reads TGTGCCAGCAGTGAATTTAGCGGAAGGAGTGCAACTAATGAAAAACTGTTTTTT. It is translated as CASSEFSGRSATNEKLFF.

This clone showed up just a few times. The genes are TRBV7-2 and TRBJ2-3; D possibly corresponds to TRBD1 (5 bases). The CDR3 is made up of 12 amino acids. Trimming left V 6 bases short and J 5 bases short, with 9 bases between. From germline, CDR1 is SGHTA and CDR2 FQGNSA. CDR3 nucleotides: TGTGCCAGCAGTGGGGCTGAAGATACGCAGTATTTT. The encoded protein is CASSGAEDTQYF. Together with reference TRBV7-2 and TRBJ2-3, the CDR3 gives the full variable domain: GAGVSQSPSNKVTEKGKDVELRCDPISGHTALYWYRQSLGQGLEFLIYFQGNSAPDKSGLPSDRFSAERTGGSVSTLTIQRTQQEDSAVYLCASSGAEDTQYFGPGTRLTVL.

This clone appeared once. The CDR3 spells CASSPYPGEQYF. The CDR3, as DNA: TGTGCCAGCAGCCCCTATCCTGGTGAGCAGTACTTC. This sequence joins TRBV11-2 and TRBJ2-7; unclear D gene. CDR1 SGHAT and CDR2 FQNNGV come from the germline V gene. V was cut by 5 bases and J by 7 bases, with 12 bases left in between. This CDR3 contains 12 residues.

The rearrangement links TRBV30 to TRBJ2-6, with 8 positions matching TRBD1. CDR3 length equals 15 residues. CDR1 is GTSNPN, CDR2 SVGIG, per germline (reference sequence). Trimming removed 5 bases from V and 0 bases from J; junction bases left unmatched: 3. CDR3 sequence reads: CAWRQGLSGANVLTF. CDR3 in DNA: TGTGCCTGGCGACAGGGGCTCTCTGGGGCCAACGTCCTGACTTTC. Drawing the rest from reference TRBV30 and TRBJ2-6, the complete variable domain is SQTIHQWPATLVQPVGSPLSLECTVEGTSNPNLYWYRQAAGRGLQLLFYSVGIGQISSEVPQNLSASRPQDRQFILSSKKLLLSDSGFYLCAWRQGLSGANVLTFGAGSRLTVL.

This clone was picked up one time. The chain employs TRBV5-1 and TRBJ2-1, with D hard to call. With 0 bases removed from V and 4 bases from J, the gap between germline ends came to 11 bases. This CDR3 has 15 amino acids. Per the germline V gene, CDR1 is SGHRS and CDR2 is YFSETQ. The CDR3 loop reads CASSLDGNPYNEQFF. CDR3 in DNA: TGCGCCAGCAGCTTGGATGGCAACCCGTACAATGAGCAGTTCTTC. Filled out from reference TRBV5-1 and TRBJ2-1, the complete variable domain reads KAGVTQTPRYLIKTRGQQVTLSCSPISGHRSVSWYQQTPGQGLQFLFEYFSETQRNKGNFPGRFSGRQFSNSRSEMNVSTLELGDSALYLCASSLDGNPYNEQFFGPGTRLTVL.

The chain couples TRBV5-1 to TRBJ2-7, with D unresolved. CDR3 size: 15 residues. V was cut by 0 bases and J by 4 bases, with 14 bases left in between. Germline V CDR1 and CDR2: SGHRS, YFSETQ. The CDR3 is CASSLDSPGQYEQYF. In DNA, the CDR3 is TGCGCCAGCAGCTTGGACAGCCCCGGCCAGTACGAGCAGTACTTC.

This clone showed up just once. The chain has TRBV4-2 and TRBJ2-3; 11 bases match TRBD1. CDR3 length: 15 amino acids. The trim removed 5 bases at V and 3 bases at J, leaving 4 bases unmatched. CDR1 LGHNA and CDR2 YNFKEQ come from the germline V gene. CDR3 DNA: TGTGCCAGCAGCACCCGGGACAGGGGGACAGATACGCAGTATTTT. As protein: CASSTRDRGTDTQYF.

This chain connects TRBV19 to TRBJ2-1, with 13 bases aligning to TRBD2. V trimming: 4 bases; J trimming: 3 bases; junction bases outside the gene matches: 6. The CDR3 is 17 amino acids. The germline gives CDR1 LNHDA, CDR2 SQIVND (reference sequence). The CDR3 loop is CASSRGLAGTLYNEQFF. CDR3 in DNA: TGTGCCAGTAGTAGGGGACTAGCGGGGACCCTCTACAATGAGCAGTTCTTC.

This clone was seen just once. V is TRBV7-9 and J is TRBJ2-7; the D is unclear. V was clipped by 1 base and J by 3 bases, with 13 bases between them. The V gene's germline CDR1 is SEHNR and CDR2 FQNEAQ (reference sequence). The CDR3 totals 15 residues. The CDR3 loop reads CASSLVVRGFYEQYF. The CDR3 region has the DNA TGTGCCAGCAGCTTAGTGGTCCGCGGATTCTACGAGCAGTACTTC.

As DNA, the CDR3 is TGTGCCAGCAGCTTGGCGGCGGGATACGGCTATGGCTACACCTTC. The encoded protein is CASSLAAGYGYGYTF. The V call is TRBV5-5, the J call TRBJ1-2; no reliable D call. Trimming took off 0 bases at V and 4 bases at J, with 13 bases between the two ends. CDR3 length: 15 residues. Germline values: CDR1 SGHKS, CDR2 YYEKEE (reference sequence).

The V gene is TRBV5-5, the J gene TRBJ2-5; perhaps TRBD1 as D (5 bases). Trimming took off 0 bases at V and 1 base at J, with 13 bases between the two ends. The germline V gene has CDR1 SGHKS and CDR2 YYEKEE (reference sequence). CDR3 length: 16 amino acids. This CDR3 reads CASSLAPGLGQETQYF. The CDR3 bases are TGTGCCAGCAGCTTGGCACCAGGGTTGGGCCAAGAGACCCAGTACTTC.

The chain uses TRBV6-5 and TRBJ1-4; the D is unclear. CDR3 length: 13 residues. V was cut by 6 bases and J by 4 bases, with 9 bases left in between. The V gene's germline CDR1 is MNHEY and CDR2 SVGAGI. The CDR3 DNA is TGTGCCAGCAGGCTGGACGGTAATGAAAAACTGTTTTTT. It codes for CASRLDGNEKLFF.

The V call is TRBV19, the J call TRBJ1-6; TRBD1 agrees at 9 bases. The CDR3 contains 16 residues. With 6 bases clipped from V and 2 bases from J, the junction kept 5 bases outside the gene matches. Germline assignment: CDR1 LNHDA and CDR2 SQIVND (reference sequence). The CDR3: CASRSGQGTYNSPLHF. The CDR3 DNA reads TGTGCCAGTAGGAGCGGACAGGGGACCTATAATTCACCCCTCCACTTT.

This rearrangement joins TRBV14 to TRBJ1-1, with a possible D match to TRBD1 (5 bases). From germline, CDR1 is SGHDN and CDR2 FVKESK. There are 15 residues in the CDR3. The V and J ends lost 5 bases and 5 bases respectively, with 18 bases between them. The CDR3 protein is CASSFTQGSRTEAFF. The CDR3 DNA follows: TGTGCCAGCAGCTTTACTCAGGGATCACGGACTGAAGCTTTCTTT.

The chain is built from TRBV2 and TRBJ2-5; D uncertain. CDR3 length: 14 amino acids. The V end lost 3 bases, the J end lost 0 bases, and 8 bases lay between the germline ends. CDR1 is SNHLY, CDR2 FYNNEI, per germline. The CDR3 region is CASSDWSYQETQYF. The CDR3 DNA reads TGTGCCAGCAGTGACTGGTCGTACCAAGAGACCCAGTACTTC.

The chain combines TRBV7-9 with TRBJ1-2, with 8 bases aligning to TRBD1. V dropped 4 bases and J dropped 4; count of bases not matched to a gene: 5. CDR1 is SEHNR and CDR2 is FQNEAQ in the germline V gene (reference sequence). This CDR3 region has 14 residues. The CDR3 bases are TGTGCCAGCAGCTCTTCCGGGACAGGCTATGGCTACACCTTC. Translation gives CASSSSGTGYGYTF.

This chain joins TRBV28 and TRBJ2-3; D call uncertain. Germline CDR1 is MDHEN and CDR2 is SYDVKM. Trimming took off 8 bases at V and 0 bases at J, with 15 bases between the two ends. This CDR3 is 15 amino acids long. CDR3 nucleotide sequence: TGTGCCAGCCCTCCCAATCAGCTTAGCACAGATACGCAGTATTTT. This gives the protein CASPPNQLSTDTQYF.

This clone has a single count. The chain combines TRBV2 with TRBJ1-5; 7 bases are shared with TRBD1. Germline CDR1 is SNHLY and CDR2 is FYNNEI. This CDR3 has 13 residues. V lost 7 bases, J lost 4 bases, and 4 bases stayed unmatched. CDR3 DNA: TGTGCCAGCAATTACAGGGGAAATCAGCCCCAGCATTTT. Translating gives CASNYRGNQPQHF.

The count of this clone is one. The chain combines TRBV7-8 with TRBJ1-1; D gene ambiguous. The CDR3 is 14 amino acids. Germline CDR1 and CDR2: SGHVS and FQNEAQ. V lost 5 bases to trimming and J lost 0 bases, with 10 bases between them. CDR3 amino acids: CASSPTQLNTEAFF. CDR3 coding DNA: TGTGCCAGCAGCCCCACCCAGCTGAACACTGAAGCTTTCTTT. Full variable domain (outside the CDR3, taken from reference TRBV7-8 and TRBJ1-1): GAGVSQSPRYKVAKRGQDVALRCDPISGHVSLFWYQQALGQGPEFLTYFQNEAQLDKSGLPSDRFFAERPEGSVSTLKIQRTQQEDSAVYLCASSPTQLNTEAFFGQGTRLTVV.

CDR3 loop: CASSPLLAGPYNEQFF. CDR3 DNA: TGTGCCAGCAGCCCGCTACTAGCGGGTCCCTACAATGAGCAGTTCTTC. J is TRBJ2-1 and V is TRBV12-1; the listed D gene, TRBD2, was not tested against the DNA. TRBV12-1 is a pseudogene. The CDR3 runs 16 residues.

The rearrangement joins TRBV29-1 to TRBJ2-1, with D possibly being TRBD2 (6 bases). Trimming took off 8 bases at V and 5 bases at J, with 19 bases between the two ends. The CDR3 is 14 amino acids. Germline values: CDR1 SQVTM, CDR2 ANQGSEA. The CDR3 nucleotides read TGCAGCTCCGGAGGAGGGACGGGGAACAATGAGCAGTTCTTC. Its protein is CSSGGGTGNNEQFF.